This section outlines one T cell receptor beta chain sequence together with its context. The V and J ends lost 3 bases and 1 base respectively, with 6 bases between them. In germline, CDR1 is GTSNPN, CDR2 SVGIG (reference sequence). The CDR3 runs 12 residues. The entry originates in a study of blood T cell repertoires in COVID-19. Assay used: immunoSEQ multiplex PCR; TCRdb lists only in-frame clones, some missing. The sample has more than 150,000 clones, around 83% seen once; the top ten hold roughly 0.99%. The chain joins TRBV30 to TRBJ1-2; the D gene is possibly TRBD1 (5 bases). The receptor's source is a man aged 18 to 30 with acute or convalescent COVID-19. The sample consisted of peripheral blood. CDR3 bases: TGTGCCTGGAGCAGGGTTAACTATGGCTACACCTTC. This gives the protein CAWSRVNYGYTF.